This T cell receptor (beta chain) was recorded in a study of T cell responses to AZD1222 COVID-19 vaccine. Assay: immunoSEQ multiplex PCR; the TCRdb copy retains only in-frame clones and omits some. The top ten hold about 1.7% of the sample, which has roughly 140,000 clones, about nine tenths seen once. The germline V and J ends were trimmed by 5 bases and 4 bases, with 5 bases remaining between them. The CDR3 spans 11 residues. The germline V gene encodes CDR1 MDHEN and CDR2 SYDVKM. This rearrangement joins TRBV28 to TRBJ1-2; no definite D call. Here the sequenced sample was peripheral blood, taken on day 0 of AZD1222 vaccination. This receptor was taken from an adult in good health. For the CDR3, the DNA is TGTGCCAGCAGTAGACTCTATGGCTACACCTTC. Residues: CASSRLYGYTF.